This is a list of T cell receptor beta chains from one sample in a study of shared clonotypes between healthy human individuals. Profiling relied on immunoSEQ multiplex PCR, and the TCRdb table lists in-frame clones only, not all of them. The repertoire holds 1.5 million to 2.5 million clones, with over 85% as singletons. The material sequenced was naive CD8+ T cells sorted from blood. The receptors were gathered from a man aged 18 to 35 in good health. CDR3s include the opening cysteine and the closing phenylalanine or tryptophan. D genes are given only for firm matches. Size values are once, few and many counts, or a class for expanded clones, and some rows have none.

j_gene,d_gene,v_gene,len,abundance,CDR3aa,CDR3nt
TRBJ2-5,NA,TRBV28,15,once,CASSAFDGGPETQYF,TGTGCCAGCAGTGCGTTTGACGGGGGGCCAGAGACCCAGTACTTC
TRBJ2-1,NA,TRBV27,13,NA,CASSFGLSNEQFF,TGTGCCAGCAGTTTCGGGTTAAGCAATGAGCAGTTCTTC
TRBJ2-5,NA,TRBV5-6,17,NA,CASSPGGQGIREETQYF,TGTGCCAGCAGCCCAGGGGGGCAGGGGATTCGGGAGGAGACCCAGTACTTC
TRBJ2-3,NA,TRBV6-5,14,once,CASSPRLFTDTQYF,TGTGCCAGCAGCCCCCGGCTCTTCACAGATACGCAGTATTTT
TRBJ2-3,TRBD2,TRBV4-1,19,NA,CASSQDLGLTSGSADTQYF,TGCGCCAGCAGCCAAGATCTTGGGTTGACTAGCGGGAGTGCAGATACGCAGTATTTT
TRBJ2-3,TRBD2,TRBV7-8,17,NA,CASSLNRPGLETDTQYF,TGTGCCAGCAGCCTGAATCGCCCGGGACTAGAGACAGATACGCAGTATTTT
TRBJ2-1,TRBD2,TRBV5-1,17,NA,CASSLAASGPRGGEQFF,TGCGCCAGCAGCTTGGCCGCTAGCGGACCTCGTGGTGGTGAGCAGTTCTTC
TRBJ2-2,NA,TRBV4-1,15,NA,CASSPEGWVTGELFF,TGCGCCAGCAGCCCGGAGGGGTGGGTTACCGGGGAGCTGTTTTTT
TRBJ2-3,NA,TRBV4-1,18,NA,CASSQERAWGASTDTQYF,TGCGCCAGCAGCCAAGAGCGGGCCTGGGGGGCCAGCACAGATACGCAGTATTTT
TRBJ2-5,NA,TRBV7-3,15,NA,CASSLTSGEQETQYF,TGTGCCAGCAGCCTAACAAGTGGGGAACAAGAGACCCAGTACTTC
TRBJ1-1,NA,TRBV4-3,14,NA,CASSLLEGNTEAFF,TGCGCCAGCAGCCTCTTGGAGGGGAACACTGAAGCTTTCTTT
TRBJ2-3,NA,TRBV7-3,13,NA,CASSKLVTDTQYF,TGTGCCAGCAGCAAACTAGTTACAGATACGCAGTATTTT
TRBJ2-7,TRBD1,TRBV28,15,few,CASSLDRDRGYEQYF,TGTGCCAGCAGTTTAGACCGGGACAGGGGCTACGAGCAGTACTTC
TRBJ1-1,TRBD1,TRBV4-3,15,once,CASSQGTGKNTEAFF,TGCGCCAGCAGCCAAGGGACAGGGAAGAACACTGAAGCTTTCTTT
TRBJ1-1,NA,TRBV13,13,NA,CASSPPVDTEAFF,TGTGCCAGCAGCCCTCCCGTGGACACTGAAGCTTTCTTT
TRBJ2-7,NA,TRBV5-4,15,NA,CASSLRGAPAYEQYF,TGTGCCAGCAGCTTGAGGGGAGCACCCGCTTACGAGCAGTACTTC
TRBJ1-2,NA,TRBV4-1,17,NA,CASSQGTGLLANYGYTF,TGCGCCAGCAGCCAAGGGACCGGACTGTTAGCTAACTATGGCTACACCTTC
TRBJ2-4,TRBD1,TRBV7-9,19,NA,CASSSGLTGTMGAKNIQYF,TGTGCCAGCAGCTCCGGCTTGACAGGGACGATGGGAGCCAAAAACATTCAGTACTTC
TRBJ2-2,NA,TRBV27,17,NA,CASSPNSYLGDTGELFF,TGTGCCAGCAGTCCAAATTCGTATTTAGGGGACACCGGGGAGCTGTTTTTT
TRBJ1-2,NA,TRBV27,15,NA,CASSFFDGSNYGYTF,TGTGCCAGCAGTTTCTTCGACGGTTCTAACTATGGCTACACCTTC
TRBJ1-2,TRBD1,TRBV4-3,15,NA,CASSQAGTVNYGYTF,TGCGCCAGCAGCCAAGCAGGGACAGTAAACTATGGCTACACCTTC
TRBJ2-7,TRBD1,TRBV27,14,NA,CASSLGDRGYEQYF,TGTGCCAGCAGTTTGGGGGACAGGGGATACGAGCAGTACTTC
TRBJ2-7,TRBD2,TRBV7-9,15,NA,CASMFGGGSSYEQYF,TGTGCCAGCATGTTTGGTGGCGGGAGTTCCTACGAGCAGTACTTC
TRBJ2-7,NA,TRBV28,14,NA,CASSLLRESYEQYF,TGTGCCAGCAGTTTACTCAGGGAATCCTACGAGCAGTACTTC
TRBJ2-5,NA,TRBV27,16,NA,CASRDLGGEGRETQYF,TGTGCCAGCAGAGATCTGGGTGGTGAGGGTAGGGAGACCCAGTACTTC
TRBJ2-7,NA,TRBV4-1,15,NA,CASSQAENTLYEQYF,TGCGCCAGCAGCCAAGCGGAGAACACACTCTACGAGCAGTACTTC
TRBJ2-1,NA,TRBV4-3,17,NA,CASSQDKSGGSYNEQFF,TGCGCCAGCAGCCAAGATAAGTCTGGCGGCTCCTACAATGAGCAGTTCTTC
TRBJ1-1,TRBD1,TRBV19,12,NA,CASSYRGIAAFF,TGTGCCAGTAGCTACAGGGGCATCGCGGCTTTCTTT
TRBJ2-7,NA,TRBV7-2,15,NA,CASSLDLVRTYEQYF,TGTGCCAGCAGCTTAGACCTAGTACGAACCTACGAGCAGTACTTC
TRBJ2-7,TRBD2,TRBV4-1,14,NA,CASSATSGTYEQYF,TGCGCCAGCAGCGCGACTAGCGGGACATACGAGCAGTACTTC